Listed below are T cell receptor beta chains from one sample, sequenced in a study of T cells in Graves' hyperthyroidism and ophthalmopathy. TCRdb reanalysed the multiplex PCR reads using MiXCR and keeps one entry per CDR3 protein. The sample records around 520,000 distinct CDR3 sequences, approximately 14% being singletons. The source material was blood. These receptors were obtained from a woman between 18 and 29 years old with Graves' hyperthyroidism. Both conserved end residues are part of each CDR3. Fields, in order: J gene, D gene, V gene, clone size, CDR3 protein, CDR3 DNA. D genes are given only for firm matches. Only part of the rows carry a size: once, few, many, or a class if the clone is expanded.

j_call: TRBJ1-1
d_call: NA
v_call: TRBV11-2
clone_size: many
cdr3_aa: CASRTITQRNTEAFF
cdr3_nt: TGTGCCAGCAGAACAATCACCCAGCGGAACACTGAAGCTTTCTTT

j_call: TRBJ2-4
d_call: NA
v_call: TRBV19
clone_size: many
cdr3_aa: CASRAQLGDAKNIQYF
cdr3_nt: TGTGCCAGTAGGGCCCAGCTGGGAGATGCCAAAAACATTCAGTACTTC

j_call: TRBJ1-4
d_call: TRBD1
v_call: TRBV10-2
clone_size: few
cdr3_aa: CASVPDRGRGNEKLFF
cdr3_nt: TGCGCCAGCGTTCCGGACAGGGGGCGGGGTAATGAAAAACTGTTTTTT

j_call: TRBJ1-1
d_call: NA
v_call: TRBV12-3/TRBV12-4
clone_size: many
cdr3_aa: CASSFGTEAFF
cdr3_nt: TGTGCCAGCAGCTTCGGCACTGAAGCTTTCTTT

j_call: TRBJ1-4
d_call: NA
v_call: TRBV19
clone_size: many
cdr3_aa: CASEGRRNEKLFF
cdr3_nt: TGTGCCAGCGAGGGACGGAGGAATGAAAAACTGTTTTTT

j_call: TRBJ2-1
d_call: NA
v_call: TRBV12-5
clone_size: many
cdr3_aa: CASGPGLSYNEQFF
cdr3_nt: TGTGCTAGTGGTCCGGGACTGAGCTACAATGAGCAGTTCTTC

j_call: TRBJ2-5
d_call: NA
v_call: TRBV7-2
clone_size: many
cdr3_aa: CASSRARRGVQETQYF
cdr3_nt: TGTGCCAGCAGCAGAGCCCGGCGGGGAGTTCAAGAGACCCAGTACTTC

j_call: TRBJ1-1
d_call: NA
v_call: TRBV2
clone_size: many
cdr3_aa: CASSVQTVRNTEAFF
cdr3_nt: TGTGCCAGCAGTGTACAGACAGTGAGGAACACTGAAGCTTTCTTT

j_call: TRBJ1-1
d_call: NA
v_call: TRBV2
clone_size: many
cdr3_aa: CASREGRYNTEAFF
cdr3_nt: TGTGCCAGCAGGGAGGGGAGGTATAACACTGAAGCTTTCTTT

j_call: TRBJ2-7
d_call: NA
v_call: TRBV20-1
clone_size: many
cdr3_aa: CSARPTSIFGPEQYF
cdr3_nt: TGCAGTGCTAGGCCGACTAGTATATTTGGTCCCGAGCAGTACTTC

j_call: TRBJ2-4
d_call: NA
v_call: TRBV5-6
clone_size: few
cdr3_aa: CASSLAENIQYF
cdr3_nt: TGTGCCAGCAGCTTGGCGGAAAACATTCAGTACTTC

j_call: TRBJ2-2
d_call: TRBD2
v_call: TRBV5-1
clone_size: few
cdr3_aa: CASSSGGSSTGELFF
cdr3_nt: TGCGCCAGCAGCTCCGGGGGGTCTTCCACCGGGGAGCTGTTTTTT

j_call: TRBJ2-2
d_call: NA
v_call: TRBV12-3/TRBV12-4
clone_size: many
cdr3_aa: CASSSLDVGELFF
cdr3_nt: TGTGCCAGCAGTTCCCTCGATGTCGGGGAGCTGTTTTTT

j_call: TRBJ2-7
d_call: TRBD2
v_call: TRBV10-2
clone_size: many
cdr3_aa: CASSDIGGSVYEQYF
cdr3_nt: TGCGCCAGCAGTGATATAGGCGGGAGCGTTTACGAGCAGTACTTC

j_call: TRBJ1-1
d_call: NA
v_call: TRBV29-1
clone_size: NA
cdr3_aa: CSVLPLAMNTEAFF
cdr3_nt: TGCAGCGTTCTCCCCCTGGCTATGAACACTGAAGCTTTCTTT